This TCR beta chain was identified in a study of T cell changes during pregnancy in multiple sclerosis. Assay used: immunoSEQ multiplex PCR; TCRdb lists only in-frame clones, some missing. The sample holds 57,000 or so clones, roughly 90% seen once. The CDR3 sequence is 14 residues long. Between the trimmed V and J ends, which lost 3 bases and 6 bases, there was a span of 15 bases. The germline V gene encodes CDR1 SGHTS and CDR2 YDEGEE. The source is a female donor with multiple sclerosis, enrolled in a pregnancy study. The sequences come from peripheral blood, collected in the first trimester of pregnancy. V is TRBV5-8 and J is TRBJ1-2; possible D gene TRBD1, 5 bases. CDR3: CASSSRTGTHGYTF. The CDR3 nucleotides read TGTGCCAGCAGCTCACGCACAGGTACCCATGGCTACACCTTC.